Following are 19 T cell receptor beta chains from one sample sequenced in a study of CD8 T cells in ankylosing spondylitis. Study results and caveats: Characteristic of ankylosing spondylitis blood, it appeared, was a TCR beta motif comprising roughly eight highly homologous variants.

From the 5' RACE reads, TCRdb called clonotypes with MiXCR, one entry per CDR3 protein. Found here are more than 500,000 distinct CDR3 sequences, roughly 5.3% of them singletons; the top ten hold around 3.4%. Their antigens remain unidentified. The sample consisted of blood, either unsorted or a sorted T cell fraction (not recorded which). The receptor set was obtained from a male donor with ankylosing spondylitis.

This clonotype was counted many times. This chain joins TRBV4-2 and TRBJ1-1; 8 nucleotides align to TRBD1. Germline CDR1 LGHNA, CDR2 YNFKEQ. With V trimmed by 4 bases and J by 9 bases, 7 bases remained unmatched. The CDR3 totals 13 residues. In nucleotides, the CDR3 is TGTGCCAGCAGCCGCGACTCCAGGGGGCAAGCTTTCTTT. Translating gives CASSRDSRGQAFF.

There are many counts of this clonotype. V is TRBV6-2 or TRBV6-3 and J is TRBJ2-7, with D possibly being TRBD1 (5 bases). Germline CDR1 and CDR2: MNHEY and SVGEGT. CDR3 length: 14 amino acids. Trimming took 4 bases from V and 5 from J, leaving 15 bases between them. CDR3: CASSSPRVRNEQYF. As DNA, the CDR3 is TGTGCCAGCAGTTCCCCCAGGGTACGAAACGAGCAGTACTTC.

The chain is built from TRBV14 and TRBJ2-3; D remains unclear. V was pared by 0 bases and J by 2 bases, with 15 bases between. CDR3 length: 17 residues. In germline, CDR1 is SGHDN, CDR2 FVKESK. CDR3 protein: CASSQDYQRTLTDTQYF. The CDR3 nucleotides read TGTGCCAGCAGCCAAGATTATCAGCGAACCCTCACAGATACGCAGTATTTT.

This clonotype was detected many times. The CDR3 region has the DNA TGCAGTTTGCAGGACAGGGTGACTTATGGCTACACCTTC. Protein product: CSLQDRVTYGYTF. The chain couples TRBV20-1 to TRBJ1-2; 8 bases line up with TRBD1. Germline loops: CDR1 DFQATT, CDR2 SNEGSKA (reference sequence). Trimming took 8 bases from V and 5 from J; bases not matched to a gene: 10. This CDR3 is 13 amino acids long.

This clonotype occurred many times. The chain has TRBV7-2 and TRBJ2-1; 8 positions match TRBD1. V dropped 5 bases and J dropped 1; count of bases not matched to a gene: 1. The CDR3 spans 14 residues. Germline CDR1 is SGHTA and CDR2 is FQGNSA. In DNA form, the CDR3 reads TGTGCCAGCAGCCGACAGGGGTCCTACAATGAGCAGTTCTTC. It yields the protein CASSRQGSYNEQFF.

This clonotype was found many times. The chain joins TRBV5-1 to TRBJ2-3, with D maybe TRBD2 (5 bases). V gave up 3 bases and J gave up 4 bases, with 9 bases separating them. The CDR3 is 13 residues long. The germline V gene encodes CDR1 SGHRS and CDR2 YFSETQ. The CDR3: CASSSGNSDTQYF. The CDR3 DNA reads as TGCGCCAGCAGCTCGGGGAATTCAGATACGCAGTATTTT.

This clonotype was seen repeatedly, ten times or more. The CDR3, as DNA: TGTGCCAGCTCACCACCGGGGGGGCGCAGTGAAAAACTGTTTTTT. Residues: CASSPPGGRSEKLFF. The gene calls are TRBV18 and TRBJ1-4, with D tentatively TRBD1 (6 bases). V dropped 0 bases and J dropped 7 bases, with 12 bases sitting between them. Per germline, CDR1 KGHSH and CDR2 LQKENI. The CDR3 has 15 residues.

This clonotype was counted ten times or more. The chain uses TRBV20-1 and TRBJ2-3; 9 nucleotides line up with TRBD2. The V segment lost 2 bases and the J segment 1 base; nucleotides outside the gene matches: 1. The germline gives CDR1 DFQATT, CDR2 SNEGSKA (reference sequence). CDR3 length: 14 amino acids. The CDR3 DNA is TGCAGTGCTAGAAAGCGGGAGGGCACAGATACGCAGTATTTT. It specifies CSARKREGTDTQYF.

This clonotype was seen repeatedly, ten times or more. This chain uses TRBV28 with TRBJ2-7; TRBD1 agrees at 7 bases. Germline CDR1 reads MDHEN; CDR2 reads SYDVKM. The ends lost 5 bases at V and 9 bases at J; junction bases unmatched: 10. The CDR3 runs to 13 residues. CDR3 DNA: TGTGCCAGCAGTCGACCGACAGGGTTTGGGCAGTACTTC. Amino acids: CASSRPTGFGQYF.

Many counts were recorded for this clonotype. The rearrangement uses TRBV6-1 and TRBJ1-1; unclear D gene. Germline V gene lookup returns CDR1 MNHNS and CDR2 SASEGT. CDR3 size: 13 residues. The V gene lost 6 bases and the J gene lost 6 bases, with 14 bases spanning the gap. This chain's CDR3 is CASRVPNSAEAFF. CDR3 sequence (DNA): TGTGCCAGCAGGGTCCCGAACTCCGCTGAAGCTTTCTTT.

This clonotype was recorded at least ten times. V gene TRBV5-1 combines with J gene TRBJ2-7; D possibly corresponds to TRBD2 (6 bases). The CDR3 sequence is 14 residues long. Germline lookup yields CDR1 SGHRS and CDR2 YFSETQ. Between the trimmed V and J ends, which lost 0 bases and 9 bases, there was a span of 16 bases. In DNA form, the CDR3 reads TGCGCCAGCAGCTTGGAGGGTTACGGACTAAGGCAGTACTTC. It translates to CASSLEGYGLRQYF.

This clonotype came up many times. The chain carries TRBV28 and TRBJ1-2, with unresolved D. This CDR3 region has 13 residues. The V gene's germline CDR1 is MDHEN and CDR2 SYDVKM. The V end lost 7 bases, the J end lost 0 bases, and 9 bases lay between the germline ends. This chain's CDR3 is CASIQGTNYGYTF. The CDR3 DNA reads as TGTGCCAGCATCCAAGGGACTAACTATGGCTACACCTTC.

This clonotype was picked up many times. The genes are TRBV7-9 and TRBJ1-2; TRBD1 matches at 8 bases. This CDR3 spans 16 amino acids. V was clipped by 5 bases and J by 2 bases; unmatched bases: 10. Germline CDR1 is SEHNR and CDR2 is FQNEAQ (reference sequence). CDR3 loop: CASSLRRQGLNYGYTF. CDR3 bases: TGTGCCAGCAGCCTAAGACGACAGGGGCTCAACTATGGCTACACCTTC.

Ten or more counts support this clonotype. The chain couples TRBV5-1 to TRBJ1-4; 10 bases are shared with TRBD1. The CDR3 contains 14 residues. The trim removed 4 bases at V and 6 bases at J, leaving 3 bases unmatched. In germline, CDR1 is SGHRS, CDR2 YFSETQ. CDR3 sequence: CASSGDRGDEKLFF. DNA of the CDR3: TGCGCCAGCAGCGGGGACAGGGGAGATGAAAAACTGTTTTTT.

In its sample, this clonotype was seen many times. The J gene is TRBJ1-4, the V gene TRBV27; a possible D gene is TRBD1 (6 bases). CDR3 length: 12 amino acids. V shed 3 bases and J shed 8 bases, with 7 bases lying between them. Per germline, CDR1 MNHEY and CDR2 SMNVEV (reference sequence). The CDR3: CASSFQGEKLFF. The CDR3 nucleotides are TGTGCCAGCAGTTTCCAGGGGGAAAAACTGTTTTTT.

This clonotype occurred many times. The chain recombines TRBV3-1 with TRBJ2-7, with 11 bases lining up with TRBD2. The CDR3 has 17 amino acids. Germline V CDR1 and CDR2: LGHDT, YNNKEL (reference sequence). The V and J ends lost 6 bases and 4 bases, in that order; junction bases with no gene match: 14. The CDR3 bases are TGTGCCAGCAGACCTGGACTAGCGGGTAATCCCCCTTACGAGCAGTACTTC. Protein sequence: CASRPGLAGNPPYEQYF.

Comment on this clonotype: A clone one base away is much larger, so this may be a read error. The chain recombines TRBV6-2 or TRBV6-3 with TRBJ2-5; maybe TRBD1 (6 bases). This CDR3 has 14 residues. Trimming stripped 6 bases from V and 6 bases from J, with 17 bases between. Germline-derived CDR1 and CDR2 are MNHEY and SVGEGT. In DNA form, the CDR3 reads TGTGCCAGCAGATACACTGGGACAAGGAAGACCCAGTACTTC. Its protein product is CASRYTGTRKTQYF.

The chain joins TRBV5-6 to TRBJ2-1; 7 positions agree with TRBD2. V trimming: 0 bases; J trimming: 10 bases; junction bases outside the gene matches: 13. This CDR3 region has 16 residues. From germline, CDR1 is SGHDT and CDR2 YYEEEE. The DNA for the CDR3 is TGTGCCAGCAGCTTGGGTTTAGCGGGCCCAAGGTGGGAGCAGTTCTTC. The encoded protein is CASSLGLAGPRWEQFF.

This clonotype has at least ten counts. The CDR3 loop is CASSGVGNTIYF. The CDR3 DNA reads TGCGCCAGCAGTGGAGTCGGAAACACCATATATTTT. The J gene is TRBJ1-3, the V gene TRBV10-2; D is undetermined. The CDR3 has 12 residues. Germline assignment: CDR1 WSHSY and CDR2 SAAADI. Trimming shortened V by 4 bases and J by 4 bases, and 5 bases separated the two germline ends.